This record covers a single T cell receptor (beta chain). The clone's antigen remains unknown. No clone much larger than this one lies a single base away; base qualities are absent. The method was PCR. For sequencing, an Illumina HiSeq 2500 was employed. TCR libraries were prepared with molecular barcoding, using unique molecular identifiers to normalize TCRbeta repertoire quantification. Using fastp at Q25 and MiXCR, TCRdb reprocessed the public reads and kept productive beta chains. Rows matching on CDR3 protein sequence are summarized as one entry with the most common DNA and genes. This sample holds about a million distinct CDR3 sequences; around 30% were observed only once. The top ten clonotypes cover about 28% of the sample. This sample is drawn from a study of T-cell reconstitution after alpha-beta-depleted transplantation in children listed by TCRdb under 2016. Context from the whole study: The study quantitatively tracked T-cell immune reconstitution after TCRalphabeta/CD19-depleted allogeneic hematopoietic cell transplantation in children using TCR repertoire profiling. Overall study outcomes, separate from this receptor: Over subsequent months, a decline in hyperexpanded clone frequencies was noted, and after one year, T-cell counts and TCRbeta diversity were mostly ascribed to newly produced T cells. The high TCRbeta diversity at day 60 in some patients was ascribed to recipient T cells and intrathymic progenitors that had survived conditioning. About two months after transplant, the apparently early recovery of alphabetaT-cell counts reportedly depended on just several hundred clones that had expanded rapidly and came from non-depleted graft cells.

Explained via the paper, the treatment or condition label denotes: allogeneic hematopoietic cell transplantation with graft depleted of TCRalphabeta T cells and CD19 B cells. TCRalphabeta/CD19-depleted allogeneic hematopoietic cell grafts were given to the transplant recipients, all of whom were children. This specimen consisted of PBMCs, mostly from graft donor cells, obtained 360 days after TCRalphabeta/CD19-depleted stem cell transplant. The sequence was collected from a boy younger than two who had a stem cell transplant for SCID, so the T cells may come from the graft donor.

CDR3 reads: CASSLYMGTEAFF. The bases are TGTGCCAGCAGCTTATATATGGGCACTGAAGCTTTCTTT. The chain uses TRBV7-9 and TRBJ1-1; the D gene lacks a confident call. CDR1 and CDR2, looked up from the germline V gene (reference sequence), are SEHNR and FQNEAQ. Taken from cysteine to phenylalanine, the CDR3 has 13 residues. Only the CDR3 part of the read is kept: 39 bases, read in frame from the first base. V is clipped by 2 bases and J by 4 bases, and the sequence between their germline boundaries is 8 bases long.